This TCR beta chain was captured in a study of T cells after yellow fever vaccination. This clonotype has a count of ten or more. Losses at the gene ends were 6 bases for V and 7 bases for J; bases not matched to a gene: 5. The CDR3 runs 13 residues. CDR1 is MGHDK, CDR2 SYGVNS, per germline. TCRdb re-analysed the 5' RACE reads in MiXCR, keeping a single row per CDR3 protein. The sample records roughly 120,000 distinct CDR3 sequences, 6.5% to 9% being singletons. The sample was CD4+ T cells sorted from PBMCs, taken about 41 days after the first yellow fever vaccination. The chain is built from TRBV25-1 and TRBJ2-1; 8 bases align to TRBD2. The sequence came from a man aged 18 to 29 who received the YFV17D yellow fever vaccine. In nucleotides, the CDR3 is TGTGCCAGCAGAGGAGCGGGGGTGAATGAGCAGTTCTTC. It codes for CASRGAGVNEQFF.